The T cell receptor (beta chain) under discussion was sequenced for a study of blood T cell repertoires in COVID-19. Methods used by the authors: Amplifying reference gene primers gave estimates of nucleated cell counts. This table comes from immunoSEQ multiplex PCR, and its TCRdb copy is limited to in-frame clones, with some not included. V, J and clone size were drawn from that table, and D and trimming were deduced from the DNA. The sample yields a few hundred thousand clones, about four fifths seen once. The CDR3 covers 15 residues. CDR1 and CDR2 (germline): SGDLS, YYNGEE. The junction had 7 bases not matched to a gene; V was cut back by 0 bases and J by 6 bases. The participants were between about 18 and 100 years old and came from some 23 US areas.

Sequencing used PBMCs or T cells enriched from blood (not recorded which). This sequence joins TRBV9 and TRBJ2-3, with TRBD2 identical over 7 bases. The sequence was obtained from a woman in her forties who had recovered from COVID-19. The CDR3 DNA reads TGTGCCAGCAGCGTAGTGGGGGAGGGTGCCGATACGCAGTATTTT. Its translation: CASSVVGEGADTQYF.